One and the same sample provided the 21 T cell receptor beta chains below, sequenced in a study of blood T cell repertoires in COVID-19. Assay used: immunoSEQ multiplex PCR; TCRdb lists only in-frame clones, some missing. The table records under 20,000 clones, roughly 78% of them present only once. The specimen was peripheral blood. These receptors came from a man between 60 and 75 years old with active or convalescent COVID-19.

This clone was detected once. The rearrangement joins TRBV4-1 to TRBJ1-6, with 7 nucleotides matching TRBD1. Germline CDR1 reads MGHRA; CDR2 reads YSYEKL. Germline trimming cut 2 bases from V and 4 bases from J; bases unmatched to any gene: 11. The CDR3 consists of 18 residues. CDR3 protein: CASSQTGSPGQYNSPLHF. As DNA, the CDR3 is TGCGCCAGCAGCCAAACAGGGTCCCCGGGACAGTATAATTCACCCCTCCACTTT.

The gene calls are TRBV11-2 and TRBJ2-1; a weak D match, TRBD2 (6 bases). Germline CDR1 reads SGHAT; CDR2 reads FQNNGV. V shed 5 bases and J shed 4 bases, with 15 bases lying between them. The CDR3 covers 15 residues. In nucleotides, the CDR3 is TGTGCCAGCAGCCCAAGGCCTAGCGCTTACAATGAGCAGTTCTTC. Amino acid sequence: CASSPRPSAYNEQFF.

Only a few counts were recorded for this clone. This chain connects TRBV11-2 to TRBJ2-1; 10 nucleotides line up with TRBD2. Germline V CDR1 and CDR2: SGHAT, FQNNGV. V shed 2 bases and J 4 bases; nucleotides not matched to a gene: 2. This CDR3 region has 15 residues. CDR3 amino acids: CASSLWTSGYNEQFF. For the CDR3, the DNA is TGTGCCAGCAGCTTATGGACTAGCGGATACAATGAGCAGTTCTTC.

Here the CDR3 reads CASTPALDGELFF. The CDR3 region has the DNA TGTGCCAGCACCCCCGCACTAGACGGGGAGCTGTTTTTT. The chain carries TRBV3-1 (or the pseudogene TRBV3-2) and TRBJ2-2; maybe TRBD2 (5 bases). The V gene lost 7 bases and the J gene lost 7 bases, with 13 bases spanning the gap. Germline-derived CDR1 and CDR2 are LGHDT and YNNKEL (reference sequence). The CDR3 runs 13 residues.

This chain uses TRBV7-6 with TRBJ2-2; a possible D gene is TRBD1 (7 bases). This CDR3 is 18 amino acids long. Germline V CDR1 and CDR2: SGHVS, FNYEAQ. V lost 6 bases, J lost 1 base, and 21 bases lay in between. DNA for the CDR3: TGTGCCAGCAGTCGTACCCTCTCAGGGGGAGGGAACACCGGGGAGCTGTTTTTT. Protein sequence: CASSRTLSGGGNTGELFF.

The V and J genes are TRBV7-6 and TRBJ2-1, with TRBD1 matching 7 bases. The CDR3 runs 15 residues. J was trimmed by 2 bases and V by 5 bases; bases with no gene match: 6. Per the germline V gene, CDR1 is SGHVS and CDR2 is FNYEAQ. CDR3 bases: TGTGCCAGCAGCCCTAGACAGGGCACCTACAATGAGCAGTTCTTC. The encoded protein is CASSPRQGTYNEQFF. The variable domain in full, completed from reference TRBV7-6 and TRBJ2-1, reads GAGVSQSPRYKVTKRGQDVALRCDPISGHVSLYWYRQALGQGPEFLTYFNYEAQQDKSGLPNDRFSAERPEGSISTLTIQRTEQRDSAMYRCASSPRQGTYNEQFFGPGTRLTVL.

The chain couples TRBV18 to TRBJ1-2; D call uncertain. CDR3 length: 14 residues. The V gene's germline CDR1 is KGHSH and CDR2 LQKENI. Deletions cut 6 bases from V and 0 bases from J, with 11 bases between. The CDR3 sequence is CASSPADSNYGYTF. For the CDR3, the DNA is TGTGCCAGCTCCCCGGCGGACTCTAACTATGGCTACACCTTC. The full variable domain, its missing parts supplied by reference TRBV18 and TRBJ1-2, is NAGVMQNPRHLVRRRGQEARLRCSPMKGHSHVYWYRQLPEEGLKFMVYLQKENIIDESGMPKERFSAEFPKEGPSILRIQQVVRGDSAAYFCASSPADSNYGYTFGSGTRLTVV.

This rearrangement joins TRBV4-2 to TRBJ2-2; 7 bases fit TRBD2. The CDR3 is 17 residues long. The V gene end was trimmed by 1 base and the J gene end by 6 bases; junction bases not matched to a gene: 11. Germline lookup yields CDR1 LGHNA and CDR2 YNFKEQ. CDR3 protein: CASSQAESRGSPGELFF. CDR3 nucleotide sequence: TGTGCCAGCAGCCAAGCGGAATCGCGGGGGAGTCCCGGGGAGCTGTTTTTT.

V and J are TRBV11-2 and TRBJ2-1, with TRBD2 matching over 9 bases. The germline V gene encodes CDR1 SGHAT and CDR2 FQNNGV. This CDR3 comprises 17 residues. V lost 6 bases and J lost 0; bases outside the gene matches: 9. CDR3 DNA: TGTGCCAGCAGGCCCCGGGGTAGCGGGGGCTCCTACAATGAGCAGTTCTTC. Translated: CASRPRGSGGSYNEQFF.

The chain has TRBV5-5 and TRBJ2-7; 7 positions agree with TRBD1. In germline, CDR1 is SGHKS, CDR2 YYEKEE (reference sequence). The V and J ends lost 0 bases and 1 base, in that order; junction bases with no gene match: 4. The CDR3 has 15 residues. CDR3 protein: CASSLGDSPSYEQYF. The CDR3, as DNA: TGTGCCAGCAGCTTGGGGGACAGCCCTTCCTACGAGCAGTACTTC.

This clone is medium-sized by share. The chain uses TRBV5-6 and TRBJ1-2; no clear D. The germline CDR1 and CDR2 sequences are SGHDT and YYEEEE. Trimming removed 4 bases from V and 5 bases from J, with 12 bases in between. This CDR3 region has 13 residues. This chain's CDR3 is CASSPVRVYGYTF. The CDR3 bases are TGTGCCAGCAGCCCGGTCCGGGTTTATGGCTACACCTTC.

This clone was seen more than once but under ten times. This chain links TRBV18 with TRBJ1-1; 7 bases are shared with TRBD1. CDR1 and CDR2 (germline): KGHSH, LQKENI. This CDR3 is built from 13 residues. V trimming: 6 bases; J trimming: 3 bases; junction bases outside the gene matches: 4. The CDR3 sequence is CASSPQGDTEAFF. CDR3 DNA sequence: TGTGCCAGCTCGCCCCAGGGGGACACTGAAGCTTTCTTT.

The gene calls are TRBV6-4 and TRBJ1-2; 9 nucleotides align to TRBD1. CDR1 is MRHNA and CDR2 is SNTAGT in the germline V gene. The CDR3 is 13 residues long. Losses at the gene ends were 3 bases for V and 7 bases for J; bases not matched to a gene: 3. The chain's CDR3 is CASSEQGAGGYTF. CDR3 nucleotide sequence: TGTGCCAGCAGTGAACAGGGGGCTGGTGGCTACACCTTC.

This sequence joins TRBV7-3 and TRBJ2-2; 10 positions match TRBD2. The CDR3 has 13 amino acids. The germline CDR1 and CDR2 sequences are SGHTA and FQGTGA. V was clipped by 6 bases and J by 6 bases; unmatched bases: 1. The CDR3: CASSSGGPGELFF. The CDR3 DNA reads as TGTGCCAGCAGTAGCGGGGGGCCCGGGGAGCTGTTTTTT.

CDR3 loop: CASGLGLAGNTIYF. The DNA for the CDR3 is TGTGCTAGTGGCCTCGGACTAGCTGGAAACACCATATATTTT. V is TRBV12-5 and J is TRBJ1-3; D is uncertain. The CDR3 covers 14 residues. Trimming pared 6 bases from V and 2 bases from J, leaving 11 bases between. From germline, CDR1 is LGHNT and CDR2 FRNRAP.

The chain carries TRBV5-5 and TRBJ2-7; D is possibly TRBD1 (6 bases). This CDR3 region has 16 residues. Germline loops: CDR1 SGHKS, CDR2 YYEKEE (reference sequence). Trimming took 1 base from V and 4 from J, leaving 18 bases between them. Here the CDR3 reads CASSLKLDRSPYEQYF. In DNA, the CDR3 is TGTGCCAGCAGCTTGAAGTTAGACAGGAGCCCATACGAGCAGTACTTC.

J is TRBJ2-1 and V is TRBV2, with 8 bases that match TRBD2. The CDR3 runs 12 residues. The germline V gene encodes CDR1 SNHLY and CDR2 FYNNEI. The V gene end was trimmed by 9 bases and the J gene end by 4 bases; junction bases not matched to a gene: 2. DNA for the CDR3: TGTGCCAGGACGGGAGGGTACAATGAGCAGTTCTTC. This codes for CARTGGYNEQFF. Drawing the rest from reference TRBV2 and TRBJ2-1, the complete variable domain is EPEVTQTPSHQVTQMGQEVILRCVPISNHLYFYWYRQILGQKVEFLVSFYNNEISEKSEIFDDQFSVERPDGSNFTLKIRSTKLEDSAMYFCARTGGYNEQFFGPGTRLTVL.

The chain has TRBV30 and TRBJ2-2; TRBD2 aligns across 7 bases. The CDR3 covers 12 residues. V was clipped by 6 bases and J by 6 bases; unmatched bases: 4. Germline CDR1 reads GTSNPN; CDR2 reads SVGIG (reference sequence). The CDR3 spells CACQRGAGELFF. The CDR3 nucleotides read TGTGCCTGCCAACGGGGGGCCGGGGAGCTGTTTTTT.

CDR3 amino acids: CASSFGGGAVETQYF. The CDR3 nucleotides read TGTGCCAGCAGCTTTGGCGGGGGGGCTGTTGAGACCCAGTACTTC. The V call is TRBV5-4, the J call TRBJ2-5, with 9 bases that match TRBD2. With 2 bases clipped from V and 5 bases from J, the junction kept 7 bases outside the gene matches. Per the germline V gene, CDR1 is SGHNT and CDR2 is YYREEE (reference sequence). This CDR3 has 15 amino acids.

This clone was seen a single time. The V gene is TRBV5-4, the J gene TRBJ2-1, with a possible D match to TRBD1 (7 bases). There are 16 residues in the CDR3. V lost 4 bases and J 1 base, leaving 15 bases between the germline ends. Per the germline V gene, CDR1 is SGHNT and CDR2 is YYREEE (reference sequence). The CDR3 region is CASSLPTGRSYNEQFF. The CDR3 nucleotides are TGTGCCAGCAGCCTCCCGACAGGGAGGTCCTACAATGAGCAGTTCTTC.

The chain couples TRBV11-3 to TRBJ1-1; D might be TRBD1 (5 bases). CDR3 length equals 12 residues. Looked up from germline, CDR1 is SGHNT and CDR2 is YENEEA. V shed 6 bases and J shed 3 bases, with 8 bases lying between them. The CDR3 spells CASSRGDTEAFF. The CDR3 nucleotides read TGTGCCAGCAGTCGGGGGGACACTGAAGCTTTCTTT.